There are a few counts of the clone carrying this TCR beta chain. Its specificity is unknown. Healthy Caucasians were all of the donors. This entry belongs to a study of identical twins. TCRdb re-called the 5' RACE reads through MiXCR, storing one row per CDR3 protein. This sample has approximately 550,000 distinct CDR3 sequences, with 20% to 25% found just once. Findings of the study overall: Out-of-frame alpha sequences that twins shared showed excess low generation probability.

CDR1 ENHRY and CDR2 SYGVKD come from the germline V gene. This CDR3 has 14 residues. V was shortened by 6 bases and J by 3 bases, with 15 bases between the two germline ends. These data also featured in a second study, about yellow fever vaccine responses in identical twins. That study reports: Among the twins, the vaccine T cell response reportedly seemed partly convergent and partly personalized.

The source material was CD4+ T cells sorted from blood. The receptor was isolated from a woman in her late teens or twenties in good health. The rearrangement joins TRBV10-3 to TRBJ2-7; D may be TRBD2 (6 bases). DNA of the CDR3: TGTGCCATCAGGTCCGGAGGGGCTCTCTACGAGCAGTACTTC. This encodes CAIRSGGALYEQYF.